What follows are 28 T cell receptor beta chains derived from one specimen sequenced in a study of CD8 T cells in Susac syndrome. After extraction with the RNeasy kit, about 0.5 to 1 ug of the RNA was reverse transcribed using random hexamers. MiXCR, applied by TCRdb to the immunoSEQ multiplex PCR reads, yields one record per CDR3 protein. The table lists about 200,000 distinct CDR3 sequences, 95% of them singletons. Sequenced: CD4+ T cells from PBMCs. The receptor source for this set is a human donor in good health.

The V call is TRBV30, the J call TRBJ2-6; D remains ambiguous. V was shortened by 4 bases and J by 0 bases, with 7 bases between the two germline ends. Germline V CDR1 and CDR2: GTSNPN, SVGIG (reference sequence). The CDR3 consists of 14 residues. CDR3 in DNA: TGTGCCTGGACCCACCCCTCTGGGGCCAACGTCCTGACTTTC. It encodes CAWTHPSGANVLTF.

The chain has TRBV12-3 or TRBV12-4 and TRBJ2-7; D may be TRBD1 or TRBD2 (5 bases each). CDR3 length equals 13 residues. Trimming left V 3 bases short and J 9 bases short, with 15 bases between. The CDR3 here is CASSFREGTGQYF. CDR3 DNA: TGTGCCAGCAGTTTCAGAGAGGGCACAGGGCAGTACTTC.

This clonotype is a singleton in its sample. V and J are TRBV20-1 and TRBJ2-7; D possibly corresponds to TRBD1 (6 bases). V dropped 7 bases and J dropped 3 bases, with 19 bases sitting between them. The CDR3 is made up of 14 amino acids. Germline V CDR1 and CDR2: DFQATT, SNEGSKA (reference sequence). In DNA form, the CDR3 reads TGCAGTGTCCCTGCGAAAGGGGGTCTCTACGAGCAGTACTTC. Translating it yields CSVPAKGGLYEQYF.

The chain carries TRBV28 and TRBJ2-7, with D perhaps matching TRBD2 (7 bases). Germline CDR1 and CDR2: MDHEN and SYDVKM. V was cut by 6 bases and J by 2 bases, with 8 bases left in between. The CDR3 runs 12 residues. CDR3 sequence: CASRRGPYEQYV. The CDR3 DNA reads TGTGCCAGCAGGCGGGGGCCCTACGAGCAGTACGTC.

In DNA, the CDR3 is TGTGCCACCAGCAGAGATCTGAACACTGAAGCTTTCTTT. Amino acid sequence: CATSRDLNTEAFF. The rearrangement links TRBV15 to TRBJ1-1; D is unresolved. Germline CDR1 LNHNV, CDR2 YYDKDF (reference sequence). The CDR3 sequence is 13 residues long. The V gene lost 0 bases and the J gene lost 0 bases, with 2 bases spanning the gap.

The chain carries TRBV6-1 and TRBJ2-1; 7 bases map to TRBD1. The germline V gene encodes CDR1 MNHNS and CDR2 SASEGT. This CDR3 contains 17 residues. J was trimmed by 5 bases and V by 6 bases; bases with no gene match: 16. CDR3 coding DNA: TGTGCCAGCAGCAGACGGGCAAGGGGGCTTGCCCACAATGAGCAGTTCTTC. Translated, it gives CASSRRARGLAHNEQFF.

This chain's CDR3 is CSGRTGDYGYTF. CDR3 in DNA: TGCAGCGGACGGACAGGCGACTATGGCTACACCTTC. J is TRBJ1-2 and V is TRBV29-1; 7 nucleotides align to TRBD1. Germline V CDR1 and CDR2: SQVTM, ANQGSEA. The V segment lost 7 bases and the J segment 3 bases; nucleotides outside the gene matches: 5. This CDR3 comprises 12 residues.

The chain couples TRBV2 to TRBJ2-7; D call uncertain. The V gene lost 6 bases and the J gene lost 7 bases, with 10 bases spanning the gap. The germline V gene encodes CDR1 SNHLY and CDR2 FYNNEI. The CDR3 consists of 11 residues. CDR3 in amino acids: CASRGREEQYF. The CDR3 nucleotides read TGTGCCAGCAGAGGAAGGGAAGAGCAGTACTTC.

As DNA, the CDR3 is TGCGCCAGCACGGACGTCACAGGGACAGAAGCTTTCTTT. This encodes CASTDVTGTEAFF. The chain carries TRBV5-1 and TRBJ1-1; D is perhaps TRBD1 (6 bases). The CDR3 has 13 residues. Trimming removed 6 bases from V and 8 bases from J, with 17 bases in between. Per the germline V gene, CDR1 is SGHRS and CDR2 is YFSETQ.

CDR3 DNA sequence: TGTGCCAGCCTCCGGGAGAACGAGCAGTACTTC. It codes for CASLRENEQYF. J is TRBJ2-7 and V is TRBV6-5, with D perhaps TRBD2 (6 bases). Deletions cut 8 bases from V and 5 bases from J, with 10 bases between. CDR3 size: 11 residues. Germline V gives CDR1 MNHEY, CDR2 SVGAGI.

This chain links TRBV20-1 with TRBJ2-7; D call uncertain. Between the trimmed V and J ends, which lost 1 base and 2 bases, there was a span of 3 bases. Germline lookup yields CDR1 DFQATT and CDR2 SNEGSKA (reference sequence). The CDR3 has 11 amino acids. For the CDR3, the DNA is TGCAGTGCTAGAGGGCCCTACGAGCAGTACGTC. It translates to CSARGPYEQYV.

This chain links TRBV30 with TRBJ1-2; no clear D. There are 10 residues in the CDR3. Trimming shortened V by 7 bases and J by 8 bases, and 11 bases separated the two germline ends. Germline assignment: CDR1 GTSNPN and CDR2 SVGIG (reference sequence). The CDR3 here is CASSGYGYTF. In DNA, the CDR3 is TGTGCCTCTAGTGGCTACGGCTACACCTTC. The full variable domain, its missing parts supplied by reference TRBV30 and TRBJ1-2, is SQTIHQWPATLVQPVGSPLSLECTVEGTSNPNLYWYRQAAGRGLQLLFYSVGIGQISSEVPQNLSASRPQDRQFILSSKKLLLSDSGFYLCASSGYGYTFGSGTRLTVV.

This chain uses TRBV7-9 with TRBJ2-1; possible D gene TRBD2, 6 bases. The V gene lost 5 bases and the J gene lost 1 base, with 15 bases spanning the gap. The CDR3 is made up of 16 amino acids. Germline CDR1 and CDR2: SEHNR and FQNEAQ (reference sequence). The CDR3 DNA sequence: TGTGCCAGCAGCCTGATTAGCGGCCCTTCCTACAATGAGCAGTTCTTC. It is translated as CASSLISGPSYNEQFF.

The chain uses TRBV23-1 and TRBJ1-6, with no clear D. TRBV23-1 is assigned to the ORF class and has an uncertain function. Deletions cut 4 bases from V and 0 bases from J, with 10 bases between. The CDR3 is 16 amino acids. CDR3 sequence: CASSLPRSSYNSPLHF. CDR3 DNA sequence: TGCGCCAGCAGTCTCCCGAGGAGCTCCTATAATTCACCCCTCCACTTT.

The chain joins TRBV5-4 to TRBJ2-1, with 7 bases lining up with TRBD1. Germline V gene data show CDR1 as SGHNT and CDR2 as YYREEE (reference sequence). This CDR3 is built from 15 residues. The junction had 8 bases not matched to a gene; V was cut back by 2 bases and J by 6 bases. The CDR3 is CASSFEGARSNEQFF. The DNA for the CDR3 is TGTGCCAGCAGCTTTGAGGGGGCGCGATCCAATGAGCAGTTCTTC. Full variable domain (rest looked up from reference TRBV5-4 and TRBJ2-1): ETGVTQSPTHLIKTRGQQVTLRCSSQSGHNTVSWYQQALGQGPQFIFQYYREEENGRGNFPPRFSGLQFPNYSSELNVNALELDDSALYLCASSFEGARSNEQFFGPGTRLTVL.

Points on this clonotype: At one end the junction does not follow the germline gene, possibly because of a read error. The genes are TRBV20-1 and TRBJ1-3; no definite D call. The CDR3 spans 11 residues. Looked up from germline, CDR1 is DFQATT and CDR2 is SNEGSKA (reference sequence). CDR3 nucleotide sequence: TGCAGTGCTAGAGATGGAATCACCATATATTTT. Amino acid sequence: CSARDGITIYF.

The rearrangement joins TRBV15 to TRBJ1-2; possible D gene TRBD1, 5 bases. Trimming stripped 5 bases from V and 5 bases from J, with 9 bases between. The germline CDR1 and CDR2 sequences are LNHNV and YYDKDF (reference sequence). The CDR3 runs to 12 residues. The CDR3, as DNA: TGTGCCACCAGCCCGGGACCTTATGGCTACACCTTC. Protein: CATSPGPYGYTF.

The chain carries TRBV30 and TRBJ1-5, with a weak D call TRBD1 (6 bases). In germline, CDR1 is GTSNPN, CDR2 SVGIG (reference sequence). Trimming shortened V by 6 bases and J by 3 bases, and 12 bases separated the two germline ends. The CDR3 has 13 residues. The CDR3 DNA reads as TGTGCCTGTACCGGGACACTCAATCAGCCCCAGCATTTT. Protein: CACTGTLNQPQHF.

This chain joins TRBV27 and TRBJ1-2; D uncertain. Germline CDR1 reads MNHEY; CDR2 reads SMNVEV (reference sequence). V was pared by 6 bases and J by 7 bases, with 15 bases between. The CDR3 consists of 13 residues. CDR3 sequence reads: CASSERGSGGYTF. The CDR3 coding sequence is TGTGCCAGCAGCGAGAGAGGGTCAGGTGGCTACACCTTC.

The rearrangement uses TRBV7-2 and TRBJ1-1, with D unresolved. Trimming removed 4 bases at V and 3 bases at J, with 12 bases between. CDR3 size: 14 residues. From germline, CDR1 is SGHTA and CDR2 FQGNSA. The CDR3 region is CASSSEGGHTEAFF. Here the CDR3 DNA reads TGTGCCAGCAGCTCAGAGGGCGGCCACACTGAAGCTTTCTTT.

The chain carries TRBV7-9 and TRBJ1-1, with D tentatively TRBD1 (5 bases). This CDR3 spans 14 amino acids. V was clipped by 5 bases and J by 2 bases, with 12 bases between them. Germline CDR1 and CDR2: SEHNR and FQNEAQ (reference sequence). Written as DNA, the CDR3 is TGTGCCAGCAGCCAGGGACGGGCAAACACTGAAGCTTTCTTT. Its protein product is CASSQGRANTEAFF.

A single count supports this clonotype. This CDR3 is CASSLDRTRPSTEQFF. For the CDR3, the DNA is TGTGCCAGCAGCTTGGACAGGACTCGCCCCTCCACTGAGCAGTTCTTC. V gene TRBV27 combines with J gene TRBJ2-1, with TRBD1 matching over 7 bases. Germline assignment: CDR1 MNHEY and CDR2 SMNVEV (reference sequence). CDR3 length: 16 residues. V lost 6 bases, J lost 9 bases, and 17 bases stayed unmatched.

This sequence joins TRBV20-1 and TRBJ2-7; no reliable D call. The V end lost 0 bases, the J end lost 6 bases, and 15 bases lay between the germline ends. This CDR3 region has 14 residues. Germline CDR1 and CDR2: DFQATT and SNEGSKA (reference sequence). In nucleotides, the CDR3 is TGCAGTGCTAGAGAGGGCAGGAGCCCGGGCGAGCAGTACTTC. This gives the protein CSAREGRSPGEQYF.

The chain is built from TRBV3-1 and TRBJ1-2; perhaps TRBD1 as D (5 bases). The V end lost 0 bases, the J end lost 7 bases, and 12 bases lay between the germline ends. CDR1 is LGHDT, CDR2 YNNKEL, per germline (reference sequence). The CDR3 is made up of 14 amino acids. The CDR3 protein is CASSQDRRRGGYTF. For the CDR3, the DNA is TGTGCCAGCAGCCAAGACCGCAGGAGGGGTGGCTACACCTTC.

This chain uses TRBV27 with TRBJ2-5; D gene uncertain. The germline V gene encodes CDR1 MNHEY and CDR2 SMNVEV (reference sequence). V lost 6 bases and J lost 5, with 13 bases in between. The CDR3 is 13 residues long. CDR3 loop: CASRFLGRETQYF. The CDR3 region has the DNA TGTGCCAGCAGATTTTTAGGAAGGGAGACCCAGTACTTC.

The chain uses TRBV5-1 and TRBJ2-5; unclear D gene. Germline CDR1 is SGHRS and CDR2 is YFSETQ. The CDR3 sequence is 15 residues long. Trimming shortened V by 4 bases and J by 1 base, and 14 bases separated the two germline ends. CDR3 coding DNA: TGCGCCAGCAGCCCCTTGGGCAGGACCCAAGAGACCCAGTACTTC. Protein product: CASSPLGRTQETQYF.

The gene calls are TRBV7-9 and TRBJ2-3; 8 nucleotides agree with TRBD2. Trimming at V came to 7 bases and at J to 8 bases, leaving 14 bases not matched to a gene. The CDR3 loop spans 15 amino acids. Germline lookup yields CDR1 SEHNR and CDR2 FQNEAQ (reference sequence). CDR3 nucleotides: TGTGCCAGCATAACAAACGACTTAGCGGGAATTACGCAGTATTTT. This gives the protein CASITNDLAGITQYF. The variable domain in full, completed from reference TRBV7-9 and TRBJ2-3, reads DTGVSQNPRHKITKRGQNVTFRCDPISEHNRLYWYRQTLGQGPEFLTYFQNEAQLEKSRLLSDRFSAERPKGSFSTLEIQRTEQGDSAMYLCASITNDLAGITQYFGPGTRLTVL.

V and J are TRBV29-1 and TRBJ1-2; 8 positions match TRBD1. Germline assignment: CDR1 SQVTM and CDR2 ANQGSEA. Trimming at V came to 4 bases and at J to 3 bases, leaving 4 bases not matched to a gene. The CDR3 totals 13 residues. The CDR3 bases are TGCAGCGTTGGGCGACAGGGGTACTATGGCTACACCTTC. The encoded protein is CSVGRQGYYGYTF.